This record looks at one T cell receptor (beta chain) sequence and its context. Its antigen remains unidentified. The sample originates from a study of beta chain features in type 1 diabetes. Study results and limitations: In every one of the four CD4+ subsets, TCRB CDR3s were moderately but significantly shorter in Type 1 diabetes patients. TCRB rearrangement may or may not be influenced by HLA type; here this remained unresolved. The naive, central memory and Treg TCRB repertoires showed an apparent similarity that was greater among patients than among healthy donors.

Trimming removed 1 base from V and 3 bases from J; junction bases left unmatched: 6. Germline-derived CDR1 and CDR2 are LGHNA and YSLEER. The CDR3 contains 16 residues. Expressed TCRB transcripts got sequenced, as all isolated RNA was reverse transcribed. Some clones are missing from TCRdb's copy, which holds only in-frame ones; the method was immunoSEQ multiplex PCR. The sample records fewer than 500,000 clones, approximately 13% being singletons. This TCR derives from a young man in good health. The genes are TRBV4-3 and TRBJ2-1; TRBD1 matches at 7 bases. The sequenced sample consisted of naive CD4+ T cells from blood. In DNA form, the CDR3 reads TGCGCCAGCAGCCAAGCGACAGGGTCATTCTACAATGAGCAGTTCTTC. Translation: CASSQATGSFYNEQFF.